Following are 22 T cell receptor beta chains from one sample sequenced in a study of identical twins. TCRdb redid the calling of the 5' RACE reads with MiXCR, one entry per CDR3 protein. The data hold 700,000 or so distinct CDR3 sequences, with under 9% observed a single time. This sample was also put to use in a study of yellow fever vaccine responses in identical twins.

The sequenced material came from PBMCs. These receptors all come from a woman between 18 and 29 years old in good health.

This clonotype was seen at least ten times. V usage is TRBV9 and J usage is TRBJ2-2; 11 nucleotides match TRBD2. The CDR3 sequence is 16 residues long. V dropped 3 bases and J dropped 1; count of bases not matched to a gene: 2. CDR1 SGDLS and CDR2 YYNGEE come from the germline V gene. The CDR3 DNA follows: TGTGCCAGCAGCGGCGGACTAGCGGGGAACACCGGGGAGCTGTTTTTT. Protein: CASSGGLAGNTGELFF.

This chain connects TRBV4-1 to TRBJ2-5; a weak D match, TRBD1 (6 bases). V lost 0 bases, J lost 3 bases, and 11 bases lay in between. The CDR3 extends over 15 amino acids. The germline CDR1 and CDR2 sequences are MGHRA and YSYEKL. The CDR3, as DNA: TGCGCCAGCAGCCAAGATGGGGACACAGAAGAGACCCAGTACTTC. It translates to CASSQDGDTEETQYF.

This clonotype turned up a few times. This chain uses TRBV2 with TRBJ2-1; D assignment may be TRBD1 or TRBD2 (6 bases each). The germline V gene encodes CDR1 SNHLY and CDR2 FYNNEI. Deletions cut 8 bases from V and 7 bases from J, with 21 bases between. CDR3 length: 15 amino acids. The CDR3 region has the DNA TGTGCCAGCCCTTGGACGGGGGCGCAGGGGAATGAGCAGTTCTTC. Translated, it gives CASPWTGAQGNEQFF.

This clonotype was counted a few times. The chain couples TRBV28 to TRBJ2-1, with 16 bases fitting TRBD2. Germline trimming cut 6 bases from V and 8 bases from J; bases unmatched to any gene: 10. CDR3 size: 17 residues. Germline assignment: CDR1 MDHEN and CDR2 SYDVKM. CDR3 coding DNA: TGTGCCAGCAGCTGGGGACTAGCGGGGGGGGTATGGGATGAGCAGTTCTTC. Translated, it gives CASSWGLAGGVWDEQFF.

The CDR3 region is CASSEGPVSYEQYF. CDR3 coding DNA: TGTGCCAGCAGCGAGGGACCGGTCTCCTACGAGCAGTACTTC. V and J are TRBV9 and TRBJ2-7; either TRBD1 or TRBD2 may supply D (5 bases each). CDR3 length equals 14 residues. Looked up from germline, CDR1 is SGDLS and CDR2 is YYNGEE. V dropped 3 bases and J dropped 0 bases, with 10 bases sitting between them. Using reference TRBV9 and TRBJ2-7 for the parts outside the CDR3, the full variable domain is DSGVTQTPKHLITATGQRVTLRCSPRSGDLSVYWYQQSLDQGLQFLIQYYNGEERAKGNILERFSAQQFPDLHSELNLSSLELGDSALYFCASSEGPVSYEQYFGPGTRLTVT.

This clonotype was detected a few times. The chain has TRBV5-1 and TRBJ2-2; the D is unclear. The CDR3 runs to 14 residues. The V end was cut by 0 bases, the J end by 3 bases, with 6 bases between. Germline V gene sequence: CDR1 SGHRS, CDR2 YFSETQ. CDR3 loop: CASSLDGDTGELFF. DNA for the CDR3: TGCGCCAGCAGCTTGGATGGCGACACCGGGGAGCTGTTTTTT. The entire variable domain, with the rest obtained from reference TRBV5-1 and TRBJ2-2, is as follows: KAGVTQTPRYLIKTRGQQVTLSCSPISGHRSVSWYQQTPGQGLQFLFEYFSETQRNKGNFPGRFSGRQFSNSRSEMNVSTLELGDSALYLCASSLDGDTGELFFGEGSRLTVL.

The chain has TRBV10-3 and TRBJ2-7; 10 positions match TRBD2. The CDR3 consists of 13 residues. V was pared by 7 bases and J by 6 bases, with 6 bases of the junction left unmatched. CDR1 ENHRY and CDR2 SYGVKD come from the germline V gene. The CDR3 sequence: CAINKLAGGEQYF. In DNA, the CDR3 is TGTGCCATCAATAAATTAGCGGGAGGCGAGCAGTACTTC.

This clonotype was detected only a few times. In nucleotides, the CDR3 is TGCAGCGTTGAACACCCCGGCCCTTCGAACACCGGGGAGCTGTTTTTT. It translates to CSVEHPGPSNTGELFF. The chain uses TRBV29-1 and TRBJ2-2, with D hard to call. The CDR3 totals 16 residues. Germline V gene sequence: CDR1 SQVTM, CDR2 ANQGSEA. V shed 2 bases and J shed 0 bases, with 13 bases lying between them.

This clonotype appeared a few times. This chain connects TRBV6-2 or TRBV6-3 to TRBJ2-5; D is ambiguous. Trimming pared 2 bases from V and 4 bases from J, leaving 11 bases between. CDR3 length: 14 amino acids. The germline V gene has CDR1 MNHEY and CDR2 SVGEGT. The CDR3 nucleotides read TGTGCCAGCAGTTACACCCCAGAAAGAGAGACCCAGTACTTC. Protein product: CASSYTPERETQYF.

The chain joins TRBV6-2 or TRBV6-3 to TRBJ2-5; no reliable D call. Trimming took 7 bases from V and 5 from J, leaving 14 bases between them. The CDR3 has 13 amino acids. The germline V gene has CDR1 MNHEY and CDR2 SVGEGT. The CDR3: CASISNGRETQYF. CDR3 nucleotide sequence: TGTGCCAGCATCTCGAACGGCAGGGAGACCCAGTACTTC.

The chain uses TRBV28 and TRBJ2-5; 11 bases agree with TRBD2. After removal of 4 bases from V and 5 bases from J, the junction contained 12 bases not matched to a gene. The V gene's germline CDR1 is MDHEN and CDR2 SYDVKM. The CDR3 length is 17 residues. The CDR3: CASSSEILAGGPETQYF. The CDR3, as DNA: TGTGCCAGCAGTTCCGAAATCCTAGCGGGGGGCCCGGAGACCCAGTACTTC.

The V and J genes are TRBV7-2 and TRBJ2-7; D is possibly TRBD1 or TRBD2 (5 bases each). Deletions cut 4 bases from V and 3 bases from J, with 16 bases between. Germline assignment: CDR1 SGHTA and CDR2 FQGNSA. The CDR3 has 15 amino acids. The CDR3 sequence is CASSSRPGPNYEQYF. CDR3 bases: TGTGCCAGCAGCTCCCGGCCGGGACCGAACTACGAGCAGTACTTC.

This clonotype was counted at least ten times. The J gene is TRBJ2-5, the V gene TRBV14; D call uncertain. V was clipped by 1 base and J by 1 base, with 4 bases between them. Germline lookup yields CDR1 SGHDN and CDR2 FVKESK. The CDR3 is 13 amino acids. In DNA, the CDR3 is TGTGCCAGCAGCCAAGTTCTCCAAGAGACCCAGTACTTC. This sequence encodes CASSQVLQETQYF.

CDR3 in amino acids: CASSWTLQGTYEQYF. The CDR3 DNA reads TGCGCCAGCAGCTGGACCCTCCAGGGTACCTACGAGCAGTACTTC. The V gene is TRBV5-1, the J gene TRBJ2-7, with D possibly being TRBD1 (5 bases). V lost 3 bases and J lost 2, with 15 bases in between. Germline-derived CDR1 and CDR2 are SGHRS and YFSETQ. This CDR3 is 15 amino acids long.

The DNA of the CDR3 is TGTGCTAGTGGTTTGGCCCTAAAAGATGTGGCGGGAATGGGGCAAGAGACCCAGTACTTC. It translates to CASGLALKDVAGMGQETQYF. The chain has TRBV12-5 and TRBJ2-5; D possibly corresponds to TRBD2 (6 bases). This CDR3 has 20 residues. Per the germline V gene, CDR1 is LGHNT and CDR2 is FRNRAP. V shed 1 base and J shed 2 bases, with 26 bases lying between them.

This clonotype occurred a few times. The chain has TRBV5-6 and TRBJ2-1, with a weak D call TRBD2 (5 bases). This CDR3 spans 15 amino acids. CDR1 and CDR2 from the germline V gene are SGHDT and YYEEEE. V gave up 1 base and J gave up 7 bases, with 15 bases separating them. Here the CDR3 DNA reads TGTGCCAGCAGCTTGAGAGACTACGAGGTGAATGAGCAGTTCTTC. It codes for CASSLRDYEVNEQFF.

The table lists this clonotype with many counts. The CDR3 DNA reads as TGCAGCGTTGAAGATCAGAAAACTAACTATGGCTACACCTTC. Translation gives CSVEDQKTNYGYTF. The chain joins TRBV29-1 to TRBJ1-2; no reliable D call. Germline V lookup: CDR1 SQVTM, CDR2 ANQGSEA. V was pared by 0 bases and J by 0 bases, with 8 bases between. The CDR3 contains 14 residues.

The DNA for the CDR3 is TGTGCCAGCAGCTTAGATAGCCAGGGGACCTACGAGCAGTACTTC. Its protein is CASSLDSQGTYEQYF. V and J are TRBV7-2 and TRBJ2-7, with TRBD1 as a possible D gene (6 bases). The CDR3 is 15 residues long. Deletions cut 1 base from V and 2 bases from J, with 12 bases between. Germline values: CDR1 SGHTA, CDR2 FQGNSA.

The genes are TRBV4-1 and TRBJ2-7, with D uncertain. The V end lost 3 bases, the J end lost 5 bases, and 5 bases lay between the germline ends. This CDR3 is 11 amino acids long. In germline, CDR1 is MGHRA, CDR2 YSYEKL. The CDR3 reads CASSHHDEQYF. CDR3 nucleotides: TGCGCCAGCAGCCACCATGACGAGCAGTACTTC.

This clonotype was found many times. The rearrangement joins TRBV28 to TRBJ1-4; D call uncertain. The ends were cut back, 1 base at V and 8 bases at J, with 14 bases in the middle. Germline V gene data show CDR1 as MDHEN and CDR2 as SYDVKM. This CDR3 comprises 15 residues. CDR3 in DNA: TGTGCCAGCAGTTTATTGTTGGCGGTCGGGGAAAAACTGTTTTTT. It translates to CASSLLLAVGEKLFF.

This clonotype was picked up many times. The chain couples TRBV7-9 to TRBJ2-3; 7 positions match TRBD1. There are 15 residues in the CDR3. Germline V CDR1 and CDR2: SEHNR, FQNEAQ (reference sequence). Unmatched junction bases numbered 7, after V lost 6 bases and J lost 1 base. The CDR3: CASSSPGTGTDTQYF. The CDR3 DNA reads as TGTGCCAGCAGTTCACCCGGGACAGGCACAGATACGCAGTATTTT.

This chain connects TRBV7-8 to TRBJ2-7, with D perhaps matching TRBD1 (5 bases). The CDR3 contains 15 residues. CDR1 SGHVS and CDR2 FQNEAQ come from the germline V gene. V lost 3 bases, J lost 0 bases, and 12 bases lay in between. The CDR3 DNA is TGTGCCAGCAGCTTGATCACCCAGGGCTCCTACGAGCAGTACTTC. Its translation is CASSLITQGSYEQYF.